The 3 T cell receptor beta chains in this list originate from one sample, sequenced in a study of cytomegalovirus exposure and HLA in healthy donors. The PCR was carried out with 60 Vbeta primers and 13 Jbeta primers. TCRdb's copy holds only in-frame clones and misses some; the assay was immunoSEQ multiplex PCR. This listing includes around 200,000 clones. Sequenced input: PBMCs. These TCRs come from a woman in her late teens or twenties in good health and CMV-seropositive.

The gene calls are TRBV4-2 and TRBJ2-2; D is perhaps TRBD2 (5 bases). This CDR3 has 15 amino acids. Germline-derived CDR1 and CDR2 are LGHNA and YNFKEQ. Trimming removed 1 base at V and 4 bases at J, with 10 bases between. This CDR3 reads CASSQGQTITGELFF. Here the CDR3 DNA reads TGTGCCAGCAGCCAAGGCCAGACTATCACCGGGGAGCTGTTTTTT.

Regarding this clone: The junction departs from germline at one end; a sequencing error may be responsible. Different DNA sequences within this sample yield the same CDR3. The chain uses TRBV5-1 and TRBJ2-2; the D gene is possibly TRBD2 (5 bases). This CDR3 region has 13 residues. CDR1 is SGHRS, CDR2 YFSETQ, per germline. The CDR3 DNA is TGCGCCAGCAGCTATACAGTGACCGGGGAGCTGTTCTTT. As protein: CASSYTVTGELFF.

The gene calls are TRBV5-1 and TRBJ2-4; 7 bases agree with TRBD1. J gave up 0 bases and V 4 bases, and 10 bases lay outside the gene matches. Looked up from germline, CDR1 is SGHRS and CDR2 is YFSETQ. The CDR3 has 17 residues. CDR3 nucleotides: TGCGCCAGCAGCCCCTCCCTTCGACAGGGAGCCAAAAACATTCAGTACTTC. It specifies CASSPSLRQGAKNIQYF. The whole variable domain, filled in from reference TRBV5-1 and TRBJ2-4, reads KAGVTQTPRYLIKTRGQQVTLSCSPISGHRSVSWYQQTPGQGLQFLFEYFSETQRNKGNFPGRFSGRQFSNSRSEMNVSTLELGDSALYLCASSPSLRQGAKNIQYFGAGTRLSVL.